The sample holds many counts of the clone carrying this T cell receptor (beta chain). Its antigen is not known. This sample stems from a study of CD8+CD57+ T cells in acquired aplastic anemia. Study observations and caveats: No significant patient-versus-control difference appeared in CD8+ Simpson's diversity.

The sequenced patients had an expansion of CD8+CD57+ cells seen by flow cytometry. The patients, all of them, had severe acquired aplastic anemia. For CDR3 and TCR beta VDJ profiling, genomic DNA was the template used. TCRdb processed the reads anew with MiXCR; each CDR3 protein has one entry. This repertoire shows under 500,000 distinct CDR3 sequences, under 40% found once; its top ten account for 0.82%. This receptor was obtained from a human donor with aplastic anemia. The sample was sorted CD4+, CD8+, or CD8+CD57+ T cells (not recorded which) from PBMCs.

The CDR3 nucleotides are TGTGCCATCAGCTGGACAGGGCTAACCTACGAGCAGTACTTC. It specifies CAISWTGLTYEQYF. The V call is TRBV10-3, the J call TRBJ2-7, with 8 positions matching TRBD1. The CDR3 is 14 amino acids. Losses at the gene ends were 6 bases for V and 2 bases for J; bases not matched to a gene: 6. The germline V gene has CDR1 ENHRY and CDR2 SYGVKD.